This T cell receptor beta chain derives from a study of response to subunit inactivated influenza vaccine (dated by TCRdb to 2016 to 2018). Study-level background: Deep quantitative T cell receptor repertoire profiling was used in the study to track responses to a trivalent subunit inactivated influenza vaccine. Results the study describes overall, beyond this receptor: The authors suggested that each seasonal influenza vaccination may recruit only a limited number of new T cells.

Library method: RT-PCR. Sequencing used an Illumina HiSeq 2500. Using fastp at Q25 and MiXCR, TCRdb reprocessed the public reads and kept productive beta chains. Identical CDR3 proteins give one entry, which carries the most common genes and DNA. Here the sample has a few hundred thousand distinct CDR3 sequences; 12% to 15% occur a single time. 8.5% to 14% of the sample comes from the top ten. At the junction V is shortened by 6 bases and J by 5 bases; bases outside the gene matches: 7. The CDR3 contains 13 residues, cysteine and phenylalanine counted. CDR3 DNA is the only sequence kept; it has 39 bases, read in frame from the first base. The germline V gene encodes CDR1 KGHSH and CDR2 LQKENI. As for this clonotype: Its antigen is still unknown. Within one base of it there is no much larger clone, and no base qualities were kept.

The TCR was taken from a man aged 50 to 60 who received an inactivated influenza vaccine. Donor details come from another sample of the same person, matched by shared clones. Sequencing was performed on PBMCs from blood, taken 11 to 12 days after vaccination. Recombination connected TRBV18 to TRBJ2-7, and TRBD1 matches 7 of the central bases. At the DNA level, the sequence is TGTGCCAGCTCGCCCGACAGGGTCCACGAGCAGTACTTC. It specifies CASSPDRVHEQYF. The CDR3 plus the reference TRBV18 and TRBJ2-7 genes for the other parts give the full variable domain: NAGVMQNPRHLVRRRGQEARLRCSPMKGHSHVYWYRQLPEEGLKFMVYLQKENIIDESGMPKERFSAEFPKEGPSILRIQQVVRGDSAAYFCASSPDRVHEQYFGPGTRLTVT.